This section outlines one T cell receptor beta chain sequence together with its context. Its antigen specificity is not known. Per-nucleotide qualities are absent, and no much larger clonotype sits a single base away. Using the deep immunoSEQ assay, TCR CDR3 regions were amplified from genomic DNA by multiplex PCR. For each cell subset, the extracted genomic DNA was distributed evenly across all wells of several immunoSEQ 96-well plates, and each plate served as one replicate. Each replicate PCR for sorted subsets received around 200 ng genomic DNA, equal to roughly 29,000 T cell genomes. Purified libraries were quantified with a Qubit 3.0 fluorometer, sized on a Bioanalyzer 2100, and re-quantified with the KAPA Library Quantification kit. Every immunoSEQ 96-well plate was sequenced on a separate single-read 150-cycle Illumina NextSeq 550 flow cell. The authors' analysis ran thus. Because only junctional sequences without quality scores were contained in the immunoSEQ output, filtering matching that applied to full-length reads could not be performed. To assign V/J genes and CDR3, sequences were annotated against IMGT germline references using PyIR, a Python wrapper for IgBLAST v1.9. Reads were removed for weak V/J assignments (E-value above 1e-6), missing CDR3, stop codons, out-of-frame junctions, or ambiguous translated residues. A V3J clonotype was defined by an identical inferred V gene, J gene, and CDR3 amino acid sequence. The percentage overlap between two repertoires was calculated by dividing the number of shared unique clonotypes by the size of the smaller repertoire. Repertoire richness was assessed with RTK rarefaction, the Chao1 estimator, and Recon v2.1 estimates of unobserved clonotypes. For all TCRbeta clonotypes obtained by the gDNA method from several donors, generation probabilities were computed with OLGA. TCRdb stores this immuneACCESS table with in-frame sequences only. Part of the clones is absent; in the studies checked, under half of the shortfall reflects unresolved V genes, and no reason is known for the rest. V, J and clone size are taken as reported in that table, and D and trimming were inferred from the DNA itself. The sample profile shows about 2.2 million clones; 93% of them were found once. The ten most abundant clones make up under 2% of the sample.

CD8 naive samples were CD45RO-negative cells positively selected for CCR7, giving a CD45RA+CCR7+ population that excluded TemRA cells. Donors were healthy HIV-negative adults with no recently reported acute infections or vaccinations. All donors were Caucasian adults living in Nashville, Tennessee, USA. Blood was collected by leukapheresis, and PBMCs were isolated by Ficoll-Histopaque density gradient centrifugation and then cryopreserved in liquid nitrogen vapor phase. Analytical flow cytometry was used to check the purity and quantity of each magnetically sorted T cell population. Each sorted fraction had its genomic DNA isolated and then quantified by UV absorbance on a Nanodrop 2000c. The data belong to a study of shared clonotypes between healthy human individuals (TCRdb year 2020). In terms of the full investigation: The cohort included three men and a couple of women between 18 and 49 years of age. For each donor, CD4 naive and CD4 memory were each run on three plates, CD8 naive on two plates, and CD8 memory on one plate. Blood TCR repertoires of several healthy adults were deeply sequenced to estimate repertoire size and the extent of clonotype sharing between individuals. Libraries were prepared and TCR repertoires were sequenced by different laboratories using diverse techniques, in order to increase sequencing depth and limit assay-specific biases. Between about 0.8 and 9 billion PBMCs per donor were obtained by leukapheresis.

What the study reported, not specific to this receptor: Across four donors, about 5% of naive CD4, roughly 3.5% of naive CD8, about 2.3% of memory CD4, and 0.4% of memory CD8 clonotypes were shared. Sampling was restricted to blood, and TCR repertoires in tissues likely differ from the TCR repertoires found in blood. Naive subsets generally had larger estimated clonotype richness than memory subsets. Rarefaction of sorted-subset datasets indicated incomplete sequencing despite the large sequencing depth. Clonotypes shared by all four sorted-subset donors showed higher generation probabilities than non-shared clonotypes. Pairwise subsampling indicated that sequencing depth was expected to affect the degree of clonotype sharing among donors. The small number of donors limited the genetic and exposure-history diversity represented.

From its cysteine to its phenylalanine, the CDR3 spans 13 amino acids. This entry keeps only the CDR3 DNA: 39 bases, framed from base 1. Sequences LNHDA (CDR1) and SQIVND (CDR2) are obtained from the germline V gene (reference sequence). The junction shows trimming of 4 bases on V and 6 bases on J, plus 12 bases between the germline ends. The chain is assembled from TRBV19 and TRBJ1-2, with the D gene uncertain. This sequence was found in a young man in good health. Some clones in this sample may be carry-over from other donors' samples. Specimen: naive CD8+ T cells from PBMCs. The cell subset or site label, as the study defines it: CD45RA+CCR7+. The nucleotides read TGTGCCAGTAGTACCACACTAAGGGATGGCTACACCTTC. Its protein product is CASSTTLRDGYTF. Reference TRBV19 and TRBJ1-2 genes cover what lies past the CDR3, so the full variable domain is DGGITQSPKYLFRKEGQNVTLSCEQNLNHDAMYWYRQDPGQGLRLIYYSQIVNDFQKGDIAEGYSVSREKKESFPLTVTSAQKNPTAFYLCASSTTLRDGYTFGSGTRLTVV.